These 3 T cell receptor beta chains were all obtained from the same sample, sequenced in a study of T cell repertoires in cytomegalovirus infection. No cognate antigen is known for these TCRs. Each CDR3 protein gets one entry after TCRdb re-called the reads with MiXCR. The profile shows hundreds of thousands of distinct CDR3 sequences, roughly a third of them singletons. This material consisted of cultured PBMCs, taken from culture after CMV antigen stimulation. The source of these receptors is a human donor in good health (CMV status not recorded). Some clones in this sample may be carry-over from other donors' samples.

With respect to this clonotype: A much larger clone lies a single base off, so this may be a read error. The V gene is TRBV12-3 or TRBV12-4, the J gene TRBJ2-7; D gene unclear. V lost 1 base and J lost 3, with 7 bases in between. The CDR3 length is 13 residues. CDR3 region: CASSLGSYYEQYV. The DNA for the CDR3 is TGTGCCAGCAGTTTAGGGTCCTACTACGAGCAGTACGTC.

This chain links TRBV2 with TRBJ2-7; D assignment may be TRBD1 or TRBD2 (6 bases each). Germline CDR1 and CDR2: SNHLY and FYNNEI. The CDR3 covers 14 residues. The V end was cut by 9 bases, the J end by 0 bases, with 15 bases between. CDR3 in amino acids: CASFQGRDSYEQYF. CDR3 DNA: TGTGCCAGTTTTCAGGGGCGGGACTCCTACGAGCAGTACTTC.

V is TRBV6-2 or TRBV6-3 and J is TRBJ2-3, with a weak D call TRBD2 (6 bases). Trimming left V 8 bases short and J 5 bases short, with 20 bases between. Germline lookup yields CDR1 MNHEY and CDR2 SVGEGT. This CDR3 comprises 15 residues. The CDR3 loop reads CASGPRLGRGDTQYF. CDR3 DNA: TGTGCCAGCGGCCCACGACTAGGACGGGGAGATACGCAGTATTTT.